This is a list of T cell receptor beta chains from one sample in a study of T cell repertoires in cytomegalovirus infection. TCRdb reprocessed the reads with MiXCR, giving one entry per CDR3 protein. The repertoire consists of 630,000 or so distinct CDR3 sequences, with about 24% occurring once and the leading ten covering less than 9.5%. The source material was CD8+ T cells from PBMCs. The receptors were gathered from a human donor in good health (CMV status not recorded). Some clones in this sample may be carry-over from other donors' samples. Each CDR3 is given with its conserved first and last residue. Each record gives: CDR3 DNA, CDR3 protein, D gene, CDR3 length, J gene, clone size, V gene. A D gene is named only where the DNA matches it firmly. A clone size is listed for some rows: how often the clone was seen (once, few, many), or a class if it is expanded.

TGTGCCAGCAGCTTGGGTCTGGGCCCCGGGGAGACCCAGTACTTC | CASSLGLGPGETQYF | NA | 15 | TRBJ2-5 | few | TRBV5-5
TGCAGCGTTGATAGTAGCTCCGGCGGGGAGCTGTTTTTT | CSVDSSSGGELFF | NA | 13 | TRBJ2-2 | few | TRBV29-1
TGTGCCAGCAGTTACTCGCGGGCAGCCTTCCGGAACACTGAAGCTTTCTTT | CASSYSRAAFRNTEAFF | NA | 17 | TRBJ1-1 | few | TRBV6-5
TGTGCCAGCAGTTTATACTCGGGTTCGGCGAACACTGAAGCTTTCTTT | CASSLYSGSANTEAFF | NA | 16 | TRBJ1-1 | NA | TRBV27
TGTGCCAGCAGCTTAGCGCTGGACACCAATCAGCCCCAGCATTTT | CASSLALDTNQPQHF | NA | 15 | TRBJ1-5 | many | TRBV7-2
TGCAGCGTTGAAGTTCTGACCCCTAATTACGAGCAGTACTTC | CSVEVLTPNYEQYF | NA | 14 | TRBJ2-7 | NA | TRBV29-1
TGTGCCAGCAGCTTGGTAGGCAGAGGGGATGAGCAGTTCTTC | CASSLVGRGDEQFF | NA | 14 | TRBJ2-1 | few | TRBV5-6
TGTGCCAGCGGGAACTTAGATCCGTATTTT | CASGNLDPYF | NA | 10 | TRBJ2-3 | NA | TRBV6-6
TGTGCCAGCAGCCAAGAGGGACTAGCGGGGGCCTCCTACAATGAGCAGTTCTTC | CASSQEGLAGASYNEQFF | TRBD2 | 18 | TRBJ2-1 | NA | TRBV4-2
TGTGCCAGCAGCTTCGAAAGAGTCTACGAGCAGTACTTC | CASSFERVYEQYF | NA | 13 | TRBJ2-7 | few | TRBV7-8
TGCGCCAGCAGCCACGAAGGACTGAGCTCCTACAATGAGCAGTTCTTC | CASSHEGLSSYNEQFF | NA | 16 | TRBJ2-1 | few | TRBV4-1
TGCGCCAGCAGCCAAAGATTCGGCAGGGTCAATGAGCAGTTCTTC | CASSQRFGRVNEQFF | NA | 15 | TRBJ2-1 | many | TRBV4-1
TGTGCCAGCAGCTCGGACCCATACCCCTACAATGAGCAGTTCTTC | CASSSDPYPYNEQFF | NA | 15 | TRBJ2-1 | many | TRBV7-2
TGCAGCGTTGAAGGGCGGGGAAATGAGCAGTTCTTC | CSVEGRGNEQFF | NA | 12 | TRBJ2-1 | NA | TRBV29-1
TGTGCCAGCCTGGGGGAAGTGGGGACTGAAGCTTTCTTT | CASLGEVGTEAFF | NA | 13 | TRBJ1-1 | NA | TRBV12-3/TRBV12-4
TGCAGCGTTGAACCGAGCGAGGGGGAGCTGTTTTTT | CSVEPSEGELFF | NA | 12 | TRBJ2-2 | NA | TRBV29-1
TGCGCCAGCAGCCTGGGACAGGGTGACTACAATGAGCAGTTCTTC | CASSLGQGDYNEQFF | TRBD1 | 15 | TRBJ2-1 | few | TRBV5-1
TGTGCCACCAGCAGGGACCGGGACAGCAACACCGGGGAGCTGTTTTTT | CATSRDRDSNTGELFF | TRBD1 | 16 | TRBJ2-2 | NA | TRBV15
TGTGCCAGCAGTACAACAGGGGGTCCACCCGATACGAACACCGGGGAGCTGTTTTTT | CASSTTGGPPDTNTGELFF | TRBD1 | 19 | TRBJ2-2 | few | TRBV6-1
TGTGCCAGCAGCTTCGAACAGATTGTGGCTTTCTTT | CASSFEQIVAFF | NA | 12 | TRBJ1-1 | many | TRBV7-9
TGTGCCAGCAGTTTTCGGCAGATAGATAGCAATCAGCCCCAGCATTTT | CASSFRQIDSNQPQHF | NA | 16 | TRBJ1-5 | few | TRBV27
TGTGCCAGCAGTTCACATCTAGCGGGGTCCACAGATACGCAGTATTTT | CASSSHLAGSTDTQYF | TRBD2 | 16 | TRBJ2-3 | few | TRBV2
TGCAGTGCTAGAGTTGCCAGGGGCACTGAAGCTTTCTTT | CSARVARGTEAFF | NA | 13 | TRBJ1-1 | NA | TRBV20-1
TGTGCCAGCAGCTTGACTAGCGGGGTGCTCGTGGACTTC | CASSLTSGVLVDF | TRBD2 | 13 | TRBJ2-5 | NA | TRBV5-6
TGTGCCAGCAGCTTGCCCGGGACAGGGCCCGCTGCTGAGACACTGACGACCGGATTCTTC | CASSLPGTGPAAETLTTGFF | TRBD1 | 20 | TRBJ2-1 | few | TRBV5-4
TGTGCCAGCAGCCAAGATGAAAAAGTTGCGGGCACAGATACGCAGTATTTT | CASSQDEKVAGTDTQYF | NA | 17 | TRBJ2-3 | few | TRBV4-2
TGTGCCAGCAGTGGCAAAAGCGGGGCCGCGAACACCGGGGAGCTGTTTTTT | CASSGKSGAANTGELFF | TRBD2 | 17 | TRBJ2-2 | many | TRBV12-3/TRBV12-4
TGTGCCAGCAGCTTGGGACAGGGCCACACAGATACGCAGTATTTT | CASSLGQGHTDTQYF | TRBD1 | 15 | TRBJ2-3 | NA | TRBV7-2
TGTGCCAGCAGTCCCCGGGACAGGGCTAGCAATCAGCCCCAGCATTTT | CASSPRDRASNQPQHF | TRBD1 | 16 | TRBJ1-5 | few | TRBV6-1
TGTGCCATCAGTGCCCCCCCAGACGGTAGCAGGGGCGCGTGGGAGACCCAGTACTTC | CAISAPPDGSRGAWETQYF | NA | 19 | TRBJ2-5 | NA | TRBV10-3
TGTGCCAGCAGCGCGGGCCCCATCTACGAGCAGTACTTC | CASSAGPIYEQYF | NA | 13 | TRBJ2-7 | few | TRBV7-9
TGTGCCAGCACCCAAGGAGCCGGAGCTTTCTTT | CASTQGAGAFF | NA | 11 | TRBJ1-1 | many | TRBV6-1
TGCAGCGCCGGGAGACAGGGAGCCACCGGGGAGCTGTTTTTT | CSAGRQGATGELFF | NA | 14 | TRBJ2-2 | few | TRBV29-1
TGCAGCGTAGAAACCGGGACAGACTATGGCTACACCTTC | CSVETGTDYGYTF | TRBD1 | 13 | TRBJ1-2 | NA | TRBV29-1
TGTGCCAGCAGCCAAAAGATTCTAGCGGGGGGTTACAATGAGCAGTTCTTC | CASSQKILAGGYNEQFF | TRBD2 | 17 | TRBJ2-1 | many | TRBV7-6
TGTGCCAGCAGTTTGACCCTAGCGGGCCAAGAGACCCAGTACTTC | CASSLTLAGQETQYF | TRBD2 | 15 | TRBJ2-5 | few | TRBV12-3/TRBV12-4
TGTGCCAGCAGTTGGACCCCTGGGGGGACCCAGTACTTC | CASSWTPGGTQYF | NA | 13 | TRBJ2-5 | many | TRBV28
TGTGCCAGCAGCAATCCGGACCGTCGGGGGGAGACCCAGTACTTC | CASSNPDRRGETQYF | NA | 15 | TRBJ2-5 | NA | TRBV7-9
TGTGCCAGCAGTTTCCAGGACGCTAGCACAGATACGCAGTATTTT | CASSFQDASTDTQYF | NA | 15 | TRBJ2-3 | many | TRBV28
TGTGCCAGCCGCCACACAGGGAGCTCCTACAATGAGCAGTTCTTC | CASRHTGSSYNEQFF | NA | 15 | TRBJ2-1 | NA | TRBV14
TGTGCCAGCAGCATCTCCGGACAGGGGGCCCTGAACACTGAAGCTTTCTTT | CASSISGQGALNTEAFF | TRBD1 | 17 | TRBJ1-1 | few | TRBV7-9
TGTGCCAGCAGTGAACACAGGGGATCCTACAATGAGCAGTTCTTC | CASSEHRGSYNEQFF | TRBD1 | 15 | TRBJ2-1 | few | TRBV25-1